These T cell receptor beta chains were read from a single sample in a study of Graves' ophthalmopathy and Graves' hyperthyroidism. TCRdb reprocessed the multiplex PCR reads via MiXCR and lists one record per CDR3 protein. Of some 750,000 distinct CDR3 sequences listed, around 40% are singletons. The sequenced sample was peripheral blood. All receptors come from an adult man with Graves' ophthalmopathy. Both conserved end residues are part of each CDR3. The D gene is left open where the match is weak. The size field is filled for only some rows; it gives once, few, many or a size class.

few	TRBV6-5	TRBD1	TRBJ1-6	CASSEVGTGNSPLHF	TGTGCCAGCAGTGAAGTTGGGACAGGGAATTCACCCCTCCACTTT
many	TRBV29-1	.	TRBJ2-5	CSVESRGLKETQYF	TGCAGCGTTGAGAGCAGGGGCTTGAAAGAGACCCAGTACTTC
.	TRBV10-1	.	TRBJ1-1	CASIRRGELRAFF	TGCGCCAGCATTCGGAGGGGGGAGCTGCGAGCTTTCTTT
.	TRBV29-1	.	TRBJ1-1	CAWSVGRTNTEAFF	TGTGCCTGGAGTGTAGGGCGGACGAACACTGAAGCTTTCTTT
.	TRBV7-9	TRBD2	TRBJ2-7	CASSQPGLAGNEQYF	TGTGCCAGCAGCCAACCGGGACTAGCGGGAAACGAGCAGTACTTC
.	TRBV5-1	TRBD1	TRBJ2-5	CASSVRDRGLRETQYF	TGCGCCAGCAGCGTCCGGGACAGGGGGCTGAGAGAGACCCAGTACTTC
many	TRBV7-9	.	TRBJ1-1	CASGNRDYEAFF	TGTGCCAGCGGAAACCGGGACTATGAAGCTTTCTTT
.	TRBV25-1	TRBD2	TRBJ2-3	CASRPTSGGAIVTDTQYF	TGTGCCAGCAGACCGACTAGCGGGGGGGCTATTGTCACAGATACGCAGTATTTT
.	TRBV7-9	.	TRBJ1-1	CASSLGREGDTEAFF	TGTGCCAGCAGCCTGGGCAGGGAGGGCGACACTGAAGCTTTCTTT
.	TRBV25-1	TRBD1	TRBJ2-7	CASSKGQGTDEQYF	TGTGCCAGCAGTAAAGGACAGGGGACGGATGAGCAGTACTTC
.	TRBV24-1	.	TRBJ1-5	CASSYGGQRNSNQPQHF	TGTGCCAGCAGTTACGGAGGACAGAGGAATAGCAATCAGCCCCAGCATTTT
.	TRBV20-1	.	TRBJ1-2	CSLGPSYGYTF	TGCAGTCTTGGACCCAGCTATGGCTACACCTTC
few	TRBV9	.	TRBJ2-2	CASSLPAGRGTGELFF	TGTGCCAGCAGCTTACCGGCCGGGAGAGGAACCGGGGAGCTGTTTTTT
.	TRBV14	.	TRBJ1-5	CASSQISSGDQPQHF	TGTGCCAGCAGCCAAATTTCGTCAGGGGATCAGCCCCAGCATTTT
.	TRBV2	.	TRBJ1-4	CASSFEPDFNEKLFF	TGTGCTAGCAGTTTTGAGCCAGACTTTAATGAAAAACTGTTTTTT
few	TRBV11-2	.	TRBJ2-5	CASSRDGKETQYF	TGTGCCAGCAGCCGGGACGGGAAAGAGACCCAGTACTTC
.	TRBV7-9	.	TRBJ2-5	CASSARLRGLGGETQYF	TGTGCCAGCAGCGCGCGCCTCAGGGGCTTAGGAGGAGAGACCCAGTACTTC
.	TRBV25-1	.	TRBJ2-7	CASSAIPRTASYEQYF	TGTGCCAGCAGTGCCATCCCCCGGACAGCCTCCTACGAGCAGTACTTC
.	TRBV12-3/TRBV12-4	TRBD2	TRBJ2-7	CASRTTGGRAYEQYF	TGTGCCAGCAGAACTACGGGGGGGCGCGCCTACGAGCAGTACTTC
many	TRBV24-1	.	TRBJ1-5	CATSDPGDGNQPQHF	TGTGCCACCAGTGATCCCGGGGATGGCAATCAGCCCCAGCATTTT
.	TRBV4-2	TRBD2	TRBJ2-7	CASSLLAGRAYEQYF	TGTGCCAGCAGCCTGCTAGCGGGACGAGCCTACGAGCAGTACTTC
few	TRBV12-3/TRBV12-4	.	TRBJ2-7	CASSLIGTPIYEQYF	TGTGCCAGCAGTTTAATCGGGACACCTATCTACGAGCAGTACTTC
.	TRBV19	TRBD1	TRBJ2-7	CASRGQGAHEQYF	TGTGCCAGTAGAGGGCAGGGGGCGCACGAGCAGTACTTC
few	TRBV28	.	TRBJ2-7	CASSPRTTRAYF	TGTGCCAGCAGCCCGCGGACGACGCGAGCGTACTTC
.	TRBV7-2	.	TRBJ1-5	CASSLLPGGGDQPQHF	TGTGCCAGCAGCCTACTACCGGGTGGGGGGGATCAGCCCCAGCATTTT
few	TRBV19	TRBD1	TRBJ1-2	CASSVQGGNYGYTF	TGTGCCAGTAGTGTACAGGGGGGGAACTATGGCTACACCTTC
.	TRBV16	.	TRBJ1-4	CASSRQTGEKLFF	TGTGCCAGCAGCCGACAAACGGGGGAAAAACTGTTTTTT
once	TRBV7-9	.	TRBJ1-1	CASRPPGGNTEAFF	TGTGCCAGCCGACCTCCCGGCGGGAACACTGAAGCTTTCTTT
.	TRBV29-1	.	TRBJ1-2	CSSFSGSGGYTF	TGCAGCAGTTTCTCAGGGTCGGGCGGCTACACCTTC
.	TRBV6-5	TRBD2	TRBJ2-2	CASSRGLAVPSGELFF	TGTGCCAGCAGTCGAGGACTAGCGGTGCCCTCTGGGGAGCTGTTTTTT
.	TRBV2	.	TRBJ2-2	CASSTHLTGWNTGELFF	TGTGCCAGCAGTACTCATTTGACAGGCTGGAACACCGGGGAGCTGTTTTTT
once	TRBV7-8	TRBD1	TRBJ1-4	CASSQGITGGEKLFF	TGTGCCAGCAGCCAAGGGATTACAGGGGGTGAAAAACTGTTTTTT
many	TRBV29-1	.	TRBJ1-1	CSVEWAGSANTEAFF	TGCAGCGTTGAATGGGCAGGCAGCGCGAACACTGAAGCTTTCTTT
few	TRBV20-1	.	TRBJ1-1	CSARDSGRDTEAFF	TGCAGTGCTAGAGACTCCGGTCGGGACACTGAAGCTTTCTTT
.	TRBV7-2	.	TRBJ1-6	CASIARGSGGSSPLHF	TGTGCCAGCATCGCGCGTGGCTCTGGGGGCAGTTCACCCCTCCACTTT
many	TRBV29-1	TRBD2	TRBJ2-7	CSVLGTSGSSYEQYF	TGCAGCGTCCTCGGGACTAGCGGGAGCTCCTACGAGCAGTACTTC
.	TRBV11-1	.	TRBJ2-5	CASRPTEGETQYF	TGTGCCAGCAGGCCTACGGAGGGAGAGACCCAGTACTTC
.	TRBV2	TRBD1	TRBJ2-2	CASSEGDRGPGELFF	TGTGCCAGCAGTGAGGGAGACAGGGGTCCCGGGGAGCTGTTTTTT
.	TRBV2	.	TRBJ2-7	CATGEFRYEQYF	TGTGCCACCGGTGAGTTCCGTTACGAGCAGTACTTC
.	TRBV5-8	TRBD1	TRBJ1-4	CASSSQGATGEKLFF	TGTGCCAGCAGCTCCCAGGGGGCTACAGGGGAAAAACTGTTTTTT